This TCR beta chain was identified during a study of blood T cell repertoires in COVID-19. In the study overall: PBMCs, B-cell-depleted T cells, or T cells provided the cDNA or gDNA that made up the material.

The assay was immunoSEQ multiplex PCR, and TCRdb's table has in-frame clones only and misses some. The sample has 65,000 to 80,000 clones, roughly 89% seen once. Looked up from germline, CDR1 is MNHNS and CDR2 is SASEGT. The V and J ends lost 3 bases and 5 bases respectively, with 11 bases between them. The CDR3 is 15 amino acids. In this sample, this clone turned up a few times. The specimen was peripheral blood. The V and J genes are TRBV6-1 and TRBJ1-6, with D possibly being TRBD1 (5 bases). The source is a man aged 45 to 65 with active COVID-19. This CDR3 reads CASSERQKNNSPLHF. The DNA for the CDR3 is TGTGCCAGCAGTGAGCGACAGAAAAATAATTCACCCCTCCACTTT.